The 10 T cell receptor beta chains presented below share a single source sample, sequenced in a study of CXCR3-negative and CXCR3-positive naive CD8 T cells. The method, 5' RACE with UMI labels, was used to prepare the TRB cDNA libraries. Reprocessing the 5' RACE reads, TCRdb reports a single entry for every CDR3 protein and omits DNA. The table gives approximately 66,000 distinct CDR3 sequences; the top ten clones make up around 1.4% of it. Sequencing input: naive CXCR3- CD8+ T cells from blood. Subset specified: CD45RO-CCR7+CD27+CD95- naive CD8+ T cells lacking CXCR3 (TNR3-). Source of these receptors: a human donor in good health. Some clones in this sample may be carry-over from other donors' samples.

The chain couples TRBV5-1 to TRBJ1-1; TCRdb designates TRBD1, a call that cannot be tested without DNA. The CDR3 loop spans 13 amino acids. Germline CDR1 SGHRS, CDR2 YFSETQ. The CDR3 sequence: CASSIDRATEAFF.

CDR3 amino acids: CASSLMQGTNTEAFF. The rearrangement joins TRBV7-3 to TRBJ1-1; TCRdb designates TRBD1, a call that cannot be tested without DNA. Germline V gives CDR1 SGHTA, CDR2 FQGTGA. This CDR3 has 15 residues.

The chain carries TRBV4-3 and TRBJ1-2; TCRdb designates TRBD1, a call that cannot be tested without DNA. The CDR3 runs to 16 residues. Looked up from germline, CDR1 is LGHNA and CDR2 is YSLEER. CDR3 sequence reads: CASSQDGVGAPYGYTF.

The chain couples TRBV29-1 to TRBJ2-2; the TCRdb D gene call, TRBD2, has no DNA to confirm it. The CDR3 consists of 15 residues. CDR1 SQVTM and CDR2 ANQGSEA come from the germline V gene. This CDR3 reads CSVVAGGSNTGELFF.

The chain couples TRBV14 to TRBJ2-3. CDR1 SGHDN and CDR2 FVKESK come from the germline V gene. The CDR3 is made up of 14 amino acids. CDR3: CASSQLGSTDTQYF.

V and J are TRBV7-8 and TRBJ1-2; lacking DNA, the TRBD1 call made by TCRdb goes unchecked. The germline V gene encodes CDR1 SGHVS and CDR2 FQNEAQ. CDR3 length: 14 residues. CDR3 sequence: CASSLRDRGYDYTF.

This chain links TRBV7-9 with TRBJ1-5. Looked up from germline, CDR1 is SEHNR and CDR2 is FQNEAQ (reference sequence). This CDR3 region has 15 residues. The CDR3 loop reads CASSLSGNSNQPQHF. Variable domain in full (rest from reference TRBV7-9 and TRBJ1-5): DTGVSQNPRHKITKRGQNVTFRCDPISEHNRLYWYRQTLGQGPEFLTYFQNEAQLEKSRLLSDRFSAERPKGSFSTLEIQRTEQGDSAMYLCASSLSGNSNQPQHFGDGTRLSIL.

This chain uses TRBV21-1 with TRBJ2-3; without DNA, the TCRdb call of TRBD1 cannot be checked. TRBV21-1 is described as a pseudogene. The CDR3 extends over 14 amino acids. This CDR3 reads CASTTTRATDTQYF.

V gene TRBV5-6 combines with J gene TRBJ2-1. Germline lookup yields CDR1 SGHDT and CDR2 YYEEEE. This CDR3 comprises 11 residues. The CDR3 reads CASSLEGEQFF.

The chain has TRBV11-2 and TRBJ2-7; TCRdb returns TRBD2, unconfirmable since there is no DNA. This CDR3 comprises 18 residues. Germline assignment: CDR1 SGHAT and CDR2 FQNNGV. This CDR3 reads CASSPPLPTSGRIYEQYF. Based on the CDR3 plus reference TRBV11-2 and TRBJ2-7, the full variable domain is EAGVAQSPRYKIIEKRQSVAFWCNPISGHATLYWYQQILGQGPKLLIQFQNNGVVDDSQLPKDRFSAERLKGVDSTLKIQPAKLEDSAVYLCASSPPLPTSGRIYEQYFGPGTRLTVT.